Each of the 21 T cell receptor beta chains below was sequenced from the same sample in a study of T cells in Graves' hyperthyroidism and ophthalmopathy. Using RNA transcripts as the source, TCR beta CDR3 regions were amplified. During a first-round RT-PCR of the TCR CDR3, the HTBI primer set was used. TCRdb independently ran MiXCR on the multiplex PCR reads; one entry per CDR3 protein. The repertoire includes about 600,000 distinct CDR3 sequences, about a sixth of them detected once, and less than 3.5% sits in the top ten. Specimen: blood. The receptors here all came from a woman aged 40-49 years with Graves' ophthalmopathy.

This clonotype was seen only a few times. This rearrangement joins TRBV12-3 or TRBV12-4 to TRBJ2-1, with D uncertain. Between the trimmed V and J ends, which lost 2 bases and 0 bases, there was a span of 8 bases. This CDR3 contains 15 residues. This CDR3 reads CASSLPFSSYNEQFF. The CDR3 region has the DNA TGTGCCAGCAGTTTACCCTTTAGCTCCTACAATGAGCAGTTCTTC.

This clonotype showed up many times. The chain uses TRBV2 and TRBJ1-5; weak D call: TRBD1 (6 bases). Germline V gene sequence: CDR1 SNHLY, CDR2 FYNNEI. This CDR3 has 13 residues. Trimming took off 2 bases at V and 7 bases at J, with 9 bases between the two ends. In DNA form, the CDR3 reads TGTGCCAGCAGTGAACGGGGGCACCAGCCCCAGCATTTT. This codes for CASSERGHQPQHF.

This clonotype was counted only a few times. The chain links TRBV20-1 to TRBJ2-7; D is unclear. V lost 6 bases, J lost 3 bases, and 9 bases lay in between. Per the germline V gene, CDR1 is DFQATT and CDR2 is SNEGSKA (reference sequence). CDR3 length: 11 residues. CDR3 DNA sequence: TGCAGTGCCCAAACCGGCTACGAGCAGTACTTC. Protein: CSAQTGYEQYF.

Note on this clonotype: Just one base apart from a much larger clone, this may be a read error. This chain joins TRBV20-1 and TRBJ2-7, with a tentative D call TRBD2 (6 bases). CDR1 DFQATT and CDR2 SNEGSKA come from the germline V gene (reference sequence). The length of the CDR3 is 14 residues. The CDR3 loop is CSALAGTGGYGQYF. The CDR3 nucleotides are TGCAGTGCCCTCGCGGGGACTGGCGGATACGGGCAGTACTTC.

This clonotype was seen many times. The rearrangement uses TRBV7-8 and TRBJ2-3; D unresolved. The CDR3 contains 13 residues. V lost 5 bases and J lost 5, with 11 bases in between. Germline V gives CDR1 SGHVS, CDR2 FQNEAQ. CDR3 nucleotides: TGTGCCAGCAGCCGCTCGAGTGGAGATACGCAGTATTTT. It yields the protein CASSRSSGDTQYF.

In this sample, this clonotype turned up many times. The J gene is TRBJ2-3, the V gene TRBV20-1; the match to TRBD2 covers 8 bases. With V trimmed by 3 bases and J by 7 bases, 6 bases remained unmatched. Germline CDR1 is DFQATT and CDR2 is SNEGSKA (reference sequence). The length of the CDR3 is 13 residues. CDR3 in DNA: TGCAGTGCTAGGAGCGGGAGCAGTCATACGCAGTATTTT. Amino acid sequence: CSARSGSSHTQYF.

The sample holds a few counts of this clonotype. V is TRBV9 and J is TRBJ2-2; tentative D call: TRBD1 (6 bases). This CDR3 has 15 amino acids. From germline, CDR1 is SGDLS and CDR2 YYNGEE. V was pared by 0 bases and J by 4 bases, with 10 bases between. This CDR3 reads CASSVEQGVTGELFF. CDR3 in DNA: TGTGCCAGCAGCGTAGAACAGGGAGTCACCGGGGAGCTGTTTTTT.

CDR3 loop: CAWSRGLSGNTIYF. The CDR3 DNA reads TGTGCCTGGAGTCGGGGACTCTCTGGAAACACCATATATTTT. The chain joins TRBV30 to TRBJ1-3; the D gene is possibly TRBD1 (5 bases). Trimming removed 2 bases from V and 0 bases from J, with 8 bases in between. The CDR3 runs to 14 residues. CDR1 is GTSNPN, CDR2 SVGIG, per germline (reference sequence).

V usage is TRBV5-1 and J usage is TRBJ1-2; 7 bases are shared with TRBD1. J lost 2 bases, V lost 4 bases, and 5 bases had no gene match. Germline assignment: CDR1 SGHRS and CDR2 YFSETQ. There are 14 residues in the CDR3. CDR3 sequence reads: CASSTGDSNYGYTF. As DNA, the CDR3 is TGCGCCAGCAGCACCGGGGACAGCAACTATGGCTACACCTTC.

This clonotype occurred many times. V usage is TRBV20-1 and J usage is TRBJ1-5, with D unresolved. Trimming removed 0 bases at V and 0 bases at J, with 6 bases between. The CDR3 sequence is 14 residues long. Germline V gene sequence: CDR1 DFQATT, CDR2 SNEGSKA (reference sequence). Written as DNA, the CDR3 is TGCAGTGCTAGAGATTCGCATAGCAATCAGCCCCAGCATTTT. Amino acid sequence: CSARDSHSNQPQHF.

This chain uses TRBV5-1 with TRBJ2-1; 10 nucleotides line up with TRBD2. Germline trimming cut 0 bases from V and 4 bases from J; bases unmatched to any gene: 7. The germline V gene encodes CDR1 SGHRS and CDR2 YFSETQ. The CDR3 loop spans 17 amino acids. Here the CDR3 DNA reads TGCGCCAGCAGCTTGGAGCCTAGCGGGGGTGGTTACAATGAGCAGTTCTTC. Amino acid sequence: CASSLEPSGGGYNEQFF.

The V call is TRBV5-1, the J call TRBJ2-2; D possibly corresponds to TRBD1 (5 bases). V lost 4 bases and J 3 bases, leaving 10 bases between the germline ends. The germline V gene has CDR1 SGHRS and CDR2 YFSETQ. CDR3 length equals 14 residues. The chain's CDR3 is CASSRGTDTGELFF. In nucleotides, the CDR3 is TGCGCCAGCAGCAGGGGTACGGACACCGGGGAGCTGTTTTTT.

Comment on this clonotype: With a much larger clone just one base away, this may be a read error. J is TRBJ2-1 and V is TRBV29-1; D not certain. Germline CDR1 and CDR2: SQVTM and ANQGSEA. The CDR3 sequence is 16 residues long. Here the CDR3 reads CSVEAAHRSSYSEQFF. DNA of the CDR3: TGCAGCGTTGAAGCAGCCCATAGGAGCTCCTACAGTGAGCAGTTCTTC.

This clonotype showed up just a few times. This rearrangement joins TRBV30 to TRBJ1-2; D call uncertain. CDR1 is GTSNPN, CDR2 SVGIG, per germline (reference sequence). V was shortened by 3 bases and J by 0 bases, with 20 bases between the two germline ends. The CDR3 loop spans 17 amino acids. CDR3 sequence: CAWRKGLGIVPNYGYTF. CDR3 nucleotides: TGTGCCTGGAGGAAAGGACTAGGGATTGTCCCTAACTATGGCTACACCTTC.

The chain is built from TRBV11-2 and TRBJ1-6, with D unclear. The germline CDR1 and CDR2 sequences are SGHAT and FQNNGV. The CDR3 covers 15 residues. V dropped 2 bases and J dropped 10 bases, with 15 bases sitting between them. The CDR3 spells CASSLPGEPKSPLHF. CDR3 in DNA: TGTGCCAGCAGCTTACCGGGAGAGCCAAAATCACCCCTCCACTTT.

This clonotype was counted ten times or more. This sequence joins TRBV12-3 or TRBV12-4 and TRBJ1-5, with D perhaps matching TRBD1 (5 bases). The CDR3 extends over 14 amino acids. V lost 9 bases, J lost 3 bases, and 15 bases lay in between. The CDR3 is CASRLGGDNQPQHF. The CDR3, as DNA: TGTGCCAGTCGGCTTGGGGGGGACAATCAGCCCCAGCATTTT.

This clonotype was seen ten or more times. The chain links TRBV28 to TRBJ1-2; unclear D gene. V lost 1 base, J lost 4 bases, and 7 bases lay in between. The V gene's germline CDR1 is MDHEN and CDR2 SYDVKM. CDR3 length: 13 residues. CDR3 protein: CASSLYGLYGYTF. DNA of the CDR3: TGTGCCAGCAGTTTATACGGGCTCTATGGCTACACCTTC.

As to this clonotype: This clone may be a read error of a much larger clone one base away. The gene calls are TRBV28 and TRBJ2-7; possibly TRBD1 for D (5 bases). The CDR3 length is 11 residues. Germline assignment: CDR1 MDHEN and CDR2 SYDVKM. Trimming pared 6 bases from V and 4 bases from J, leaving 7 bases between. The CDR3 sequence: CASRRQYEQYF. CDR3 DNA sequence: TGTGCCAGCAGACGACAGTACGAGCAGTACTTC.

This clonotype was recorded at least ten times. This chain uses TRBV12-3 or TRBV12-4 with TRBJ2-5; weak D call: TRBD2 (5 bases). V lost 4 bases, J lost 7 bases, and 13 bases lay in between. There are 13 residues in the CDR3. In nucleotides, the CDR3 is TGTGCCAGCAGTTCGGGGTCCGCGGGGACCCAGTACTTC. This gives the protein CASSSGSAGTQYF.

This clonotype appeared many times. This sequence joins TRBV20-1 and TRBJ2-5; TRBD1 matches at 8 bases. Germline V gene data show CDR1 as DFQATT and CDR2 as SNEGSKA (reference sequence). The CDR3 is 14 amino acids. J gave up 4 bases and V 6 bases, and 10 bases lay outside the gene matches. The CDR3 coding sequence is TGCAGTGCCAACGACAGGGGCAGGGGAGAGACCCAGTACTTC. It codes for CSANDRGRGETQYF.

The table lists this clonotype with a few counts. DNA of the CDR3: TGTGCCAGCAGCTCCGGACAGGGGGCTTCGAAACTGTTTTTT. This encodes CASSSGQGASKLFF. The V call is TRBV7-8, the J call TRBJ1-4; 11 positions match TRBD1. Germline CDR1 and CDR2: SGHVS and FQNEAQ. J lost 11 bases, V lost 4 bases, and 6 bases had no gene match. CDR3 length: 14 residues.